A selection of T cell receptor beta chains follows, all from one sample in a study of cytomegalovirus exposure and HLA in healthy donors. This table comes from immunoSEQ multiplex PCR, and its TCRdb copy is limited to in-frame clones, with some not included. Of about 160,000 clones in the sample, 85% to 90% were seen once. Material for sequencing was PBMCs. These TCRs come from a woman aged 25 to 39 in good health and CMV-seronegative. The CDR3 runs from the conserved cysteine through the conserved F or W. A D gene is named only where the DNA matches it firmly.

D gene: .
J gene: TRBJ1-1
V gene: TRBV7-3
CDR3 DNA: TGTGCCAGCAGCTTAACTCCGAACACTGAAGCTTTCTTT
CDR3 protein: CASSLTPNTEAFF

D gene: .
J gene: TRBJ1-5
V gene: TRBV19
CDR3 DNA: TGTGCCAGCGGGGACGGGGATAGCAATCAGCCCCAGCATTTT
CDR3 protein: CASGDGDSNQPQHF

D gene: .
J gene: TRBJ2-1
V gene: TRBV6-5
CDR3 DNA: TGTGCCAGCAGCCCCGGGACGGTGTACAATGAGCAGTTCTTC
CDR3 protein: CASSPGTVYNEQFF

D gene: .
J gene: TRBJ2-7
V gene: TRBV11-1
CDR3 DNA: TGTGCCAGCAGCTTCAACAGGGACGGCTCCTACGAGCAGTACTTC
CDR3 protein: CASSFNRDGSYEQYF

D gene: .
J gene: TRBJ2-1
V gene: TRBV7-9
CDR3 DNA: TGTGCCAGCAGCTCCTCCCATGAGCAGTTCTTC
CDR3 protein: CASSSSHEQFF

D gene: TRBD2
J gene: TRBJ2-1
V gene: TRBV2
CDR3 DNA: TGTGCCAGCATGCCGGGACTAGCAACCTACAATGAGCAGTTCTTC
CDR3 protein: CASMPGLATYNEQFF

D gene: .
J gene: TRBJ2-7
V gene: TRBV9
CDR3 DNA: TGTGCCAGCAGCGTAGGTGTAGGATCGGCCGAGCAGTACTTC
CDR3 protein: CASSVGVGSAEQYF

D gene: .
J gene: TRBJ1-1
V gene: TRBV6-5
CDR3 DNA: TGTGCCAGCAGCATGACTCCGAACACTGAAGCTTTCTTT
CDR3 protein: CASSMTPNTEAFF

D gene: .
J gene: TRBJ2-7
V gene: TRBV6-5
CDR3 DNA: TGTGCCAGCAGTCAGGGGTCCTACGAGCAGTACTTC
CDR3 protein: CASSQGSYEQYF

D gene: TRBD2
J gene: TRBJ2-2
V gene: TRBV6-1
CDR3 DNA: TGTGCCAGCAGGGCGAGTTGGGGGGGATCCGGGGAGCTGTTTTTT
CDR3 protein: CASRASWGGSGELFF

D gene: TRBD2
J gene: TRBJ2-5
V gene: TRBV5-1
CDR3 DNA: TGCGCCAGCAGCTCCGGGACTAGTTTTGAGACCCAGTACTTC
CDR3 protein: CASSSGTSFETQYF

D gene: .
J gene: TRBJ2-7
V gene: TRBV7-9
CDR3 DNA: TGTGCCAGCAGCTTAGTCAGGGCGTCGGCCGAGCAGTACTTC
CDR3 protein: CASSLVRASAEQYF

D gene: .
J gene: TRBJ2-5
V gene: TRBV18
CDR3 DNA: TGTGCCAGCTCTCAGGGTCCAGGGGAGACCCAGTACTTC
CDR3 protein: CASSQGPGETQYF

D gene: TRBD2
J gene: TRBJ2-7
V gene: TRBV4-3
CDR3 DNA: TGCGCCAGCAGCCCCCAGACTAGCGGGGGCTACGAGCAGTACTTC
CDR3 protein: CASSPQTSGGYEQYF

D gene: .
J gene: TRBJ1-1
V gene: TRBV7-8
CDR3 DNA: TGTGCCAGCAGCTTTTCTGGGATGAACACTGAAGCTTTCTTT
CDR3 protein: CASSFSGMNTEAFF

D gene: .
J gene: TRBJ2-1
V gene: TRBV7-9
CDR3 DNA: TGTGCCAGCAGCTTAGGATTACCTCGTCCGGGCAATGAGCAGTTCTTC
CDR3 protein: CASSLGLPRPGNEQFF